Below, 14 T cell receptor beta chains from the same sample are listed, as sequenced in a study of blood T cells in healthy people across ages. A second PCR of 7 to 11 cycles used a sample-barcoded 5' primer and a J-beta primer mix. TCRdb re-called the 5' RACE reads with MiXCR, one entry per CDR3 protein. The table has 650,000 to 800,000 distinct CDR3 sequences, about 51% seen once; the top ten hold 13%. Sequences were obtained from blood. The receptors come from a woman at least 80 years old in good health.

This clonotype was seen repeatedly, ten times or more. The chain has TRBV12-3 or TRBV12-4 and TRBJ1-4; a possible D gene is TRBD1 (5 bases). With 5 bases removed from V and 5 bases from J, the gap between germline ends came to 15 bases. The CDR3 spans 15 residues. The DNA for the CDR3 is TGTGCCAGCAGTGGGGGTGGGGCGGTAAATGAAAAACTGTTTTTT. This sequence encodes CASSGGGAVNEKLFF.

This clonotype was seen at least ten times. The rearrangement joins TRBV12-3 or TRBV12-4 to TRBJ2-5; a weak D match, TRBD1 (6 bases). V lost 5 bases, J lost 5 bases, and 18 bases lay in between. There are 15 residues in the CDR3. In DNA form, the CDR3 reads TGTGCCAGCAGTCCCCTAACAGGGCTGGGGGAGACCCAGTACTTC. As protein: CASSPLTGLGETQYF.

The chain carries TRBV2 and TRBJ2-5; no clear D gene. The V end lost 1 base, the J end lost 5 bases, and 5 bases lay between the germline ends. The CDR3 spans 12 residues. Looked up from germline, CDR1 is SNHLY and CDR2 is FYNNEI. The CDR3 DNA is TGTGCCAGCAGTGAAGTAGGCGAGACCCAGTACTTC. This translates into CASSEVGETQYF.

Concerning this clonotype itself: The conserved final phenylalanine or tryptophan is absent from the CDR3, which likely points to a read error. The CDR3 sequence: CATLRQARNEQYS. The CDR3 nucleotides read TGTGCCACCCTACGACAGGCCCGCAATGAGCAGTACTCC. The chain carries TRBV12-3 or TRBV12-4 and TRBJ2-7; D is possibly TRBD1 (6 bases). V was clipped by 10 bases and J by 7 bases, with 20 bases between them. The CDR3 extends over 13 amino acids.

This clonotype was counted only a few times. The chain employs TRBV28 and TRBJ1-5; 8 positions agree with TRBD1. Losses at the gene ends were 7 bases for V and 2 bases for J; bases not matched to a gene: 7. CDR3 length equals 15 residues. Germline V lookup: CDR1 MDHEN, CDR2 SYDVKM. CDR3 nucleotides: TGTGCCAGCACCGCAGGGGGCGTAGGCAATCAGCCCCAGCATTTT. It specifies CASTAGGVGNQPQHF.

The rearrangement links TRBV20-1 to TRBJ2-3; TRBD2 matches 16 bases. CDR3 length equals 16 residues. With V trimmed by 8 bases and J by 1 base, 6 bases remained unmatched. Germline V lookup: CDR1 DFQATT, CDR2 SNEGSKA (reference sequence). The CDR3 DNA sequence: TGCAGTTGCGAGGGACTAGCGGGAGGGGGCACAGATACGCAGTATTTT. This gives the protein CSCEGLAGGGTDTQYF.

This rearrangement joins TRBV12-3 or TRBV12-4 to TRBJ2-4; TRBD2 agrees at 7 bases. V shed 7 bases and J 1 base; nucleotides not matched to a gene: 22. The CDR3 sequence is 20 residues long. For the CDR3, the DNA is TGTGCCAGCAACGAGGAAACCGGACTAGGTGGGATCGGGGCCAAAAACATTCAGTACTTC. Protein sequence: CASNEETGLGGIGAKNIQYF.

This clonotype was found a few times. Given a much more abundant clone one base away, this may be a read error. CDR3 DNA sequence: TGCGCCCGCAGCCCGGGACCCACAGATACGCAGTATTTT. Encoded protein: CARSPGPTDTQYF. The rearrangement joins TRBV5-1 to TRBJ2-3; D assignment may be TRBD1 or TRBD2 (5 bases each). Germline V gives CDR1 SGHRS, CDR2 YFSETQ. This CDR3 has 13 residues. The whole variable domain, filled in from reference TRBV5-1 and TRBJ2-3, reads KAGVTQTPRYLIKTRGQQVTLSCSPISGHRSVSWYQQTPGQGLQFLFEYFSETQRNKGNFPGRFSGRQFSNSRSEMNVSTLELGDSALYLCARSPGPTDTQYFGPGTRLTVL.

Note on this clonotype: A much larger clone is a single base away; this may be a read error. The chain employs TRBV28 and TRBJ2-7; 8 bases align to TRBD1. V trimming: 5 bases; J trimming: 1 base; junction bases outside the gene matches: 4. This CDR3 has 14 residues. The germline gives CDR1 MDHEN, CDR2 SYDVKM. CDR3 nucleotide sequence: TGTGCCAGCAGTCGACAGGGGACGTCCTACGAGCAGTACGTC. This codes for CASSRQGTSYEQYV.

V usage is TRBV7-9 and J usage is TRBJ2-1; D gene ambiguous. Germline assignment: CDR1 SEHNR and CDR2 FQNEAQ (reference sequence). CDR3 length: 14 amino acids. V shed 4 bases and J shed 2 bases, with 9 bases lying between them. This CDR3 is CASSSNLAYNEQFF. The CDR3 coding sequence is TGTGCCAGCAGCTCCAACCTAGCCTACAATGAGCAGTTCTTC.

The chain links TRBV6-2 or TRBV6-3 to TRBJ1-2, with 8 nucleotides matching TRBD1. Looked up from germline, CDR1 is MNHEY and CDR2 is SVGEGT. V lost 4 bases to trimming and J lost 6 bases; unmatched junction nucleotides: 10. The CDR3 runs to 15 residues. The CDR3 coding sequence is TGTGCCAGCAGTTTCCTCAGGGGGCGCCCCGATGGCTACACCTTC. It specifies CASSFLRGRPDGYTF.

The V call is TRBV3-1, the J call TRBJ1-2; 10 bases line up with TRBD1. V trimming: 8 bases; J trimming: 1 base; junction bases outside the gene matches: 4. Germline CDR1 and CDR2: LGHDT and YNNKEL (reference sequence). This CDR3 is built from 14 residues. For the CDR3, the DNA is TGTGCCAGCTATGGACAGGGGGATAACTATGGCTACACCTTC. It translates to CASYGQGDNYGYTF.

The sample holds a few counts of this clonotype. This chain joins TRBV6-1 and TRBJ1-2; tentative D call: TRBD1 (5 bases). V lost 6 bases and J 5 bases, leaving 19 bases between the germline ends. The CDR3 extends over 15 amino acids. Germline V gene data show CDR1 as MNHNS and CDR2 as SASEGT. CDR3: CASSPAGQGGYGYTF. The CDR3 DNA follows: TGTGCCAGCAGCCCTGCGGGGCAGGGCGGGTATGGCTACACCTTC.

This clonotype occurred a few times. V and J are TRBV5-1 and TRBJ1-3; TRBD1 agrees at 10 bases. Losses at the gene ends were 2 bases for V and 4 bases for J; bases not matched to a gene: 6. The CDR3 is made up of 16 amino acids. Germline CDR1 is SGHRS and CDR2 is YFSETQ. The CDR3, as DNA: TGCGCCAGCAGCTTCACGACAGGGGGCATAGGAAACACCATATATTTT. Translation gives CASSFTTGGIGNTIYF.